Listed below are T cell receptor beta chains from one sample, sequenced in a study of blood T cells in healthy people across ages. From the 5' RACE reads, TCRdb called clonotypes with MiXCR, one entry per CDR3 protein. The sample has about 1.7 million distinct CDR3 sequences; roughly 27% are singletons. Sequencing was performed on blood. Receptor source: a young woman in good health. Each CDR3 is given with its conserved first and last residue. A D gene is named only where the DNA matches it firmly. The size entry is marked missing in some rows and otherwise reads once, few, many or a size class.

d_call j_call v_call clone_size cdr3_aa cdr3_nt
- TRBJ2-1 TRBV10-3 few CAIRALGEDNEQFF TGTGCCATCAGGGCTTTGGGGGAAGACAATGAGCAGTTCTTC
TRBD1 TRBJ2-7 TRBV6-5 few CASSYSVPGQGYEQYF TGTGCCAGCAGTTACTCTGTACCGGGACAGGGATACGAGCAGTACTTC
- TRBJ1-5 TRBV27 - CASRFPPEQSQHF TGTGCCAGCAGGTTTCCCCCCGAGCAGTCCCAGCATTTT
- TRBJ1-1 TRBV7-8 few CASSLEGAVGTEAFF TGTGCCAGCAGCTTAGAAGGTGCGGTAGGGACTGAAGCTTTCTTT
- TRBJ2-4 TRBV3-1 few CASSQVLDTKNIQYF TGTGCCAGCAGCCAAGTTCTGGACACCAAAAACATTCAGTACTTC
- TRBJ2-1 TRBV5-8 - CASSLVEGYNEQFF TGTGCCAGCAGCTTGGTTGAGGGCTACAATGAGCAGTTCTTC
TRBD1 TRBJ1-2 TRBV29-1 - CSVPWQGGGYTF TGCAGCGTTCCTTGGCAGGGGGGTGGCTACACCTTC
TRBD2 TRBJ2-3 TRBV12-3/TRBV12-4 - CASSLTGGTDAQYF TGTGCCAGCAGTTTAACGGGAGGCACAGATGCGCAGTATTTT
- TRBJ2-6 TRBV24-1 - CATSDFSPSGANVRTF TGTGCCACCAGTGATTTTTCGCCGTCTGGGGCCAACGTCCGGACTTTC
TRBD1 TRBJ2-1 TRBV7-9 few CASSCGQGAGNEQFF TGTGCCAGCAGCTGTGGACAGGGGGCAGGGAATGAGCAGTTCTTC
- TRBJ2-3 TRBV7-6 many CASSLEGGRDTQYF TGCGCCAGCAGCTTGGAGGGGGGCAGAGATACGCAGTATTTT
TRBD2 TRBJ2-5 TRBV5-1 - CASSLERRGGLETQYF TGCGCCAGCAGCTTGGAGCGGCGGGGGGGCCTGGAGACCCAGTACTTC
TRBD2 TRBJ2-2 TRBV9 - CASSRAGGGTGELFF TGTGCCAGCAGCCGAGCGGGGGGGGGCACCGGGGAGCTGTTTTTT
- TRBJ2-3 TRBV7-2 many CASSEGLTDTQYF TGTGCCAGCAGCGAGGGGCTCACAGATACGCAGTATTTT
- TRBJ2-1 TRBV7-6 - CASSLAPGQGEQFF TGTGCCAGCAGCTTAGCGCCGGGCCAGGGTGAGCAGTTCTTC
- TRBJ1-4 TRBV7-9 - CASSEEKLFF TGTGCCAGCAGCGAAGAAAAACTGTTTTTT
TRBD2 TRBJ2-3 TRBV7-3 - CASSSTSARSTDTQYF TGTGCCAGCAGCTCGACTAGCGCCAGGAGCACAGATACGCAGTATTTT
- TRBJ1-2 TRBV29-1 many CSVEVSGYGYTF TGCAGCGTTGAAGTCTCGGGATATGGCTACACCTTC
TRBD2 TRBJ2-3 TRBV12-3/TRBV12-4 few CASSLASLAGGTDTQYF TGTGCCAGCAGTTTAGCGAGTCTAGCGGGCGGCACAGATACGCAGTATTTT
TRBD1 TRBJ1-6 TRBV20-1 - CSARRTGYNSPLHF TGCAGTGCGAGAAGGACAGGCTATAATTCACCCCTCCACTTT